The present T cell receptor beta chain was sequenced within a study of T-cell reconstitution after alpha-beta-depleted transplantation in children. Researchers prepared the TCRbeta library using unique molecular identifiers, the study reports. TCRdb used MiXCR to reprocess the PCR reads, holding one entry per CDR3 protein. This sample yields about 300,000 distinct CDR3 sequences, of which almost 8% are seen a single time; approximately 9.1% belongs to the top ten. Study results and limitations: Newly generated T cells supplied most T-cell counts and diversity one year post-transplant. Some patients showed high day-60 TCRbeta diversity, which derived from surviving recipient T cells and thymic progenitors. Expanded graft clones numbering several hundred reportedly gave rise to alpha-beta T cells about two months after transplant.

CDR3 length: 14 amino acids. Germline loops: CDR1 SQVTM, CDR2 ANQGSEA. Trimming shortened V by 1 base and J by 2 bases, and 6 bases separated the two germline ends. Note on this clonotype: Its target is unknown. A much larger clonotype is one base distant, so this may be a read error.

This TCR was recovered from a female patient under 10 years old who had a stem cell transplant for Fanconi anemia, so the T cells may come from the graft donor. The chain uses TRBV29-1 and TRBJ2-6; weak D call: TRBD1 (6 bases). The sample here was peripheral blood, taken 360 days after TCRalphabeta/CD19-depleted stem cell transplant. The CDR3: CSVEAGAGANVLTF. Written as DNA, the CDR3 is TGCAGCGTTGAAGCAGGGGCTGGGGCCAACGTCCTGACTTTC. The full variable domain, with the rest looked up from reference TRBV29-1 and TRBJ2-6, is SAVISQKPSRDICQRGTSLTIQCQVDSQVTMMFWYRQQPGQSLTLIATANQGSEATYESGFVIDKFPISRPNLTFSTLTVSNMSPEDSSIYLCSVEAGAGANVLTFGAGSRLTVL.